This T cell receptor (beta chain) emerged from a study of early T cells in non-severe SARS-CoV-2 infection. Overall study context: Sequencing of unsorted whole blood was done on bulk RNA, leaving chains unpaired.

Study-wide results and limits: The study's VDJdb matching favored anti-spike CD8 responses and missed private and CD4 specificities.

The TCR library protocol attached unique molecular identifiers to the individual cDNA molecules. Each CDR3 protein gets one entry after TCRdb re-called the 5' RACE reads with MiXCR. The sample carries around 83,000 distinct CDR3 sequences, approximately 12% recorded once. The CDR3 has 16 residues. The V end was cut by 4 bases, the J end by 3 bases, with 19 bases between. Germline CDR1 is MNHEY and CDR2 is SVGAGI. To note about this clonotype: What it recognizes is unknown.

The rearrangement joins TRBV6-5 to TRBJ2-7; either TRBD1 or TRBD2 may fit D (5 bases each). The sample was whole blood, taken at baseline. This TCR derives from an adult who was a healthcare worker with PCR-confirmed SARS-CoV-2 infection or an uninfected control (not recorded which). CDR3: CASSSSGPPRGYEQYF. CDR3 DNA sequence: TGTGCCAGCAGTTCGTCGGGCCCACCGAGGGGCTACGAGCAGTACTTC.